Listed below are T cell receptor beta chains from one sample, sequenced in a study of blood T cell repertoires in COVID-19. Generated by immunoSEQ multiplex PCR, the TCRdb table keeps only in-frame clones and is missing some. The table has a few hundred thousand clones, about four fifths seen once. The material sequenced was PBMCs or T cells enriched from blood (not recorded which). The receptors come from a man aged 50 or older who had recovered from COVID-19. Each CDR3 is given with its conserved first and last residue. Each record gives: D gene, J gene, CDR3 length, clone size, V gene, CDR3 protein, CDR3 DNA. The D gene is left open where the match is weak. A clone size is listed for some rows: how often the clone was seen (once, few, many), or a class if it is expanded.

d_gene: -; j_gene: TRBJ2-5; len: 15; abundance: -; v_gene: TRBV15; CDR3aa: CATSRDYSFRETQYF; CDR3nt: TGTGCCACCAGCAGAGATTATAGTTTTCGGGAGACCCAGTACTTC
d_gene: TRBD1; j_gene: TRBJ1-1; len: 15; abundance: -; v_gene: TRBV5-1; CDR3aa: CASSPDRGDDTEAFF; CDR3nt: TGCGCCAGCAGCCCGGACAGGGGTGATGACACTGAAGCTTTCTTT
d_gene: TRBD2; j_gene: TRBJ2-5; len: 15; abundance: once; v_gene: TRBV9; CDR3aa: CASSVGTSGPETQYF; CDR3nt: TGTGCCAGCAGCGTAGGGACTAGCGGACCGGAGACCCAGTACTTC
d_gene: TRBD2; j_gene: TRBJ2-5; len: 14; abundance: -; v_gene: TRBV11-3; CDR3aa: CASSLGLAQETQYF; CDR3nt: TGTGCCAGCAGCTTAGGACTAGCCCAAGAGACCCAGTACTTC
d_gene: -; j_gene: TRBJ1-1; len: 14; abundance: -; v_gene: TRBV19; CDR3aa: CASSYRALNTEAFF; CDR3nt: TGTGCCAGTAGTTACAGGGCGTTGAACACTGAAGCTTTCTTT
d_gene: TRBD1; j_gene: TRBJ2-2; len: 15; abundance: -; v_gene: TRBV5-4; CDR3aa: CASSTGTGGAGELFF; CDR3nt: TGTGCCAGCAGCACCGGGACAGGGGGCGCCGGGGAGCTGTTTTTT
d_gene: -; j_gene: TRBJ2-2; len: 14; abundance: -; v_gene: TRBV5-1; CDR3aa: CASSVRVHTGELFF; CDR3nt: TGCGCCAGCAGCGTCCGGGTACACACCGGGGAGCTGTTTTTT
d_gene: TRBD1; j_gene: TRBJ1-4; len: 14; abundance: -; v_gene: TRBV13; CDR3aa: CASRNRGGNEKLFF; CDR3nt: TGTGCCAGCAGGAACAGGGGAGGTAATGAAAAACTGTTTTTT
d_gene: -; j_gene: TRBJ2-3; len: 15; abundance: -; v_gene: TRBV6-4; CDR3aa: CASSDPGVGTDTQYF; CDR3nt: TGTGCCAGCAGTGACCCAGGGGTCGGCACAGATACGCAGTATTTT
d_gene: TRBD2; j_gene: TRBJ2-3; len: 20; abundance: -; v_gene: TRBV5-1; CDR3aa: CASSLGIAGVRGTPTDTQYF; CDR3nt: TGCGCCAGCAGCTTGGGGATAGCGGGGGTCCGGGGAACGCCCACAGATACGCAGTATTTT
d_gene: -; j_gene: TRBJ2-7; len: 14; abundance: -; v_gene: TRBV30; CDR3aa: CAWSVRTDYGEQYF; CDR3nt: TGTGCCTGGAGTGTTAGGACAGATTACGGCGAGCAGTACTTC
d_gene: TRBD2; j_gene: TRBJ2-5; len: 15; abundance: -; v_gene: TRBV7-9; CDR3aa: CASSLIPSGGETQYF; CDR3nt: TGTGCCAGCAGCTTAATCCCTAGCGGGGGGGAGACCCAGTACTTC
d_gene: -; j_gene: TRBJ2-1; len: 14; abundance: -; v_gene: TRBV11-2; CDR3aa: CASSFAGSYNEQFF; CDR3nt: TGTGCCAGCAGCTTTGCGGGATCCTACAATGAGCAGTTCTTC
d_gene: -; j_gene: TRBJ1-2; len: 14; abundance: -; v_gene: TRBV5-1; CDR3aa: CASSPGGAGYGYTF; CDR3nt: TGCGCCAGCAGCCCCGGCGGTGCGGGGTATGGCTACACCTTC
d_gene: -; j_gene: TRBJ1-2; len: 15; abundance: -; v_gene: TRBV28; CDR3aa: CASSIGGAANYGYTF; CDR3nt: TGTGCCAGCAGCATTGGGGGGGCGGCTAACTATGGCTACACCTTC
d_gene: TRBD2; j_gene: TRBJ2-5; len: 17; abundance: once; v_gene: TRBV5-1; CDR3aa: CASSLGGTSGSQETQYF; CDR3nt: TGCGCCAGCAGCTTGGGCGGGACTAGCGGGAGCCAAGAGACCCAGTACTTC
d_gene: -; j_gene: TRBJ1-5; len: 14; abundance: -; v_gene: TRBV10-2; CDR3aa: CASRGHGSNQPQHF; CDR3nt: TGCGCCAGTCGGGGACACGGTAGCAATCAGCCCCAGCATTTT
d_gene: -; j_gene: TRBJ1-2; len: 11; abundance: -; v_gene: TRBV11-3; CDR3aa: CASSAQGYKTF; CDR3nt: TGTGCCAGCAGCGCCCAGGGTTATAAAACCTTC
d_gene: -; j_gene: TRBJ1-2; len: 13; abundance: -; v_gene: TRBV2; CDR3aa: CASSLQRDYGYTF; CDR3nt: TGTGCCAGCAGCCTGCAACGGGACTATGGCTACACCTTC
d_gene: -; j_gene: TRBJ2-1; len: 15; abundance: -; v_gene: TRBV15; CDR3aa: CATSREGLLTNEQFF; CDR3nt: TGTGCCACCAGCAGGGAGGGACTCCTAACCAATGAGCAGTTCTTC
d_gene: -; j_gene: TRBJ2-7; len: 15; abundance: -; v_gene: TRBV28; CDR3aa: CASSLGGQGKYEQYF; CDR3nt: TGTGCCAGCAGTTTAGGGGGCCAGGGGAAATACGAGCAGTACTTC
d_gene: TRBD2; j_gene: TRBJ2-5; len: 15; abundance: -; v_gene: TRBV9; CDR3aa: CASSSGLAVEETQYF; CDR3nt: TGTGCCAGCAGCTCGGGACTAGCGGTTGAAGAGACCCAGTACTTC
d_gene: -; j_gene: TRBJ2-7; len: 15; abundance: -; v_gene: TRBV15; CDR3aa: CATSSKREKSYEQYF; CDR3nt: TGTGCCACCAGCAGTAAACGGGAGAAGTCCTACGAGCAGTACTTC
d_gene: -; j_gene: TRBJ2-7; len: 15; abundance: -; v_gene: TRBV11-1; CDR3aa: CASSLESVLSYEQYF; CDR3nt: TGTGCCAGCAGCTTAGAGTCAGTCCTCTCCTACGAGCAGTACTTC
d_gene: TRBD1; j_gene: TRBJ1-2; len: 13; abundance: -; v_gene: TRBV28; CDR3aa: CASSPGQVYGYTF; CDR3nt: TGTGCCAGCAGTCCGGGACAGGTCTATGGCTACACCTTC
d_gene: -; j_gene: TRBJ1-1; len: 15; abundance: -; v_gene: TRBV28; CDR3aa: CASSLQGFRGTEAFF; CDR3nt: TGTGCCAGCAGTTTGCAGGGTTTTAGGGGCACTGAAGCTTTCTTT
d_gene: -; j_gene: TRBJ2-2; len: 14; abundance: few; v_gene: TRBV10-3; CDR3aa: CAITGQGNTGELFF; CDR3nt: TGTGCCATCACCGGACAAGGGAACACCGGGGAGCTGTTTTTT
d_gene: TRBD1; j_gene: TRBJ1-2; len: 14; abundance: -; v_gene: TRBV11-2; CDR3aa: CASSPRTGGLGYTF; CDR3nt: TGTGCCAGCAGCCCCCGGACAGGGGGCCTTGGCTACACCTTC
d_gene: -; j_gene: TRBJ2-3; len: 15; abundance: -; v_gene: TRBV2; CDR3aa: CASSEASQGRGTQYF; CDR3nt: TGTGCCAGCAGTGAAGCGTCACAGGGACGGGGTACGCAGTATTTT
d_gene: -; j_gene: TRBJ1-5; len: 13; abundance: many; v_gene: TRBV27; CDR3aa: CASSLSRHQPQHF; CDR3nt: TGTGCCAGCAGTTTATCGAGGCATCAGCCCCAGCATTTT
d_gene: TRBD1; j_gene: TRBJ2-1; len: 13; abundance: -; v_gene: TRBV12-3/TRBV12-4; CDR3aa: CASSFLYRGSTFF; CDR3nt: TGTGCCAGCAGTTTCCTCTACAGGGGGAGTACGTTCTTC
d_gene: -; j_gene: TRBJ1-3; len: 14; abundance: once; v_gene: TRBV27; CDR3aa: CASRQQYSGNTIYF; CDR3nt: TGTGCCAGCAGGCAACAATACTCTGGAAACACCATATATTTT
d_gene: TRBD1; j_gene: TRBJ2-5; len: 14; abundance: -; v_gene: TRBV11-3; CDR3aa: CASSSNRGSETQYF; CDR3nt: TGTGCCAGCAGCTCTAACAGGGGATCCGAGACCCAGTACTTC
d_gene: -; j_gene: TRBJ1-6; len: 15; abundance: -; v_gene: TRBV4-3; CDR3aa: CASSWQGESNSPLHF; CDR3nt: TGCGCCAGCAGCTGGCAAGGGGAAAGTAATTCACCCCTCCACTTT
d_gene: -; j_gene: TRBJ1-1; len: 14; abundance: -; v_gene: TRBV5-1; CDR3aa: CASSLDSLNTEAFF; CDR3nt: TGCGCCAGCAGCTTGGACAGCTTGAACACTGAAGCTTTCTTT
d_gene: -; j_gene: TRBJ2-3; len: 11; abundance: few; v_gene: TRBV9; CDR3aa: CASSRGDTQYF; CDR3nt: TGTGCCAGCAGCCGTGGCGATACGCAGTATTTT
d_gene: -; j_gene: TRBJ1-6; len: 15; abundance: -; v_gene: TRBV10-2; CDR3aa: CASSEPRASGSPLHF; CDR3nt: TGCGCCAGCAGTGAGCCAAGAGCTTCGGGGTCACCCCTCCACTTT
d_gene: -; j_gene: TRBJ2-2; len: 18; abundance: -; v_gene: TRBV1; CDR3aa: CTSSQVCSGSPGTGELFF; CDR3nt: TGCACCAGCAGCCAAGTGTGTAGCGGGAGCCCCGGAACCGGGGAGCTGTTTTTT
d_gene: -; j_gene: TRBJ1-3; len: 14; abundance: once; v_gene: TRBV2; CDR3aa: CASSEAKGSNTIYF; CDR3nt: TGTGCCAGCAGTGAAGCGAAGGGGTCAAACACCATATATTTT
d_gene: TRBD1; j_gene: TRBJ1-5; len: 13; abundance: once; v_gene: TRBV6-1; CDR3aa: CASSEDRDQPQHF; CDR3nt: TGTGCCAGCAGTGAGGACAGGGATCAGCCCCAGCATTTT
d_gene: TRBD1; j_gene: TRBJ2-1; len: 16; abundance: -; v_gene: TRBV28; CDR3aa: CASTEVSGGALRVQFF; CDR3nt: TGTGCCAGCACCGAAGTCTCAGGGGGCGCGTTAAGGGTGCAGTTCTTC
d_gene: TRBD2; j_gene: TRBJ2-1; len: 16; abundance: -; v_gene: TRBV3-1/TRBV3-2; CDR3aa: CASSPILAGGPNEQFF; CDR3nt: TGTGCCAGCAGTCCTATATTAGCGGGGGGTCCGAATGAGCAGTTCTTC
d_gene: -; j_gene: TRBJ2-1; len: 12; abundance: -; v_gene: TRBV18; CDR3aa: CASSSRLEMGFF; CDR3nt: TGTGCCAGCTCATCTAGATTGGAGATGGGGTTCTTC
d_gene: -; j_gene: TRBJ1-4; len: 15; abundance: -; v_gene: TRBV28; CDR3aa: CASSLRGTTNEKLFF; CDR3nt: TGTGCCAGCAGTTTGCGGGGAACAACTAATGAAAAACTGTTTTTT
d_gene: TRBD1; j_gene: TRBJ1-1; len: 14; abundance: -; v_gene: TRBV5-4; CDR3aa: CASSYGQGTPEAFF; CDR3nt: TGTGCCAGCAGCTATGGACAGGGGACCCCCGAAGCTTTCTTT
d_gene: -; j_gene: TRBJ1-3; len: 16; abundance: -; v_gene: TRBV6-1; CDR3aa: CASSDSGHVLGNTIYF; CDR3nt: TGTGCCAGCAGTGATAGCGGCCACGTCTTGGGAAACACCATATATTTT
d_gene: -; j_gene: TRBJ2-1; len: 13; abundance: -; v_gene: TRBV12-3/TRBV12-4; CDR3aa: CASSLDFGGEQFF; CDR3nt: TGTGCCAGCAGTTTAGATTTCGGGGGTGAGCAGTTCTTC
d_gene: -; j_gene: TRBJ1-1; len: 15; abundance: -; v_gene: TRBV19; CDR3aa: CASSIQGDSSTEAFF; CDR3nt: TGTGCCAGTAGTATCCAAGGAGACAGTTCCACTGAAGCTTTCTTT
d_gene: TRBD1; j_gene: TRBJ2-5; len: 15; abundance: -; v_gene: TRBV9; CDR3aa: CASSAGQGWQETQYF; CDR3nt: TGTGCCAGCAGCGCCGGACAGGGGTGGCAAGAGACCCAGTACTTC
d_gene: -; j_gene: TRBJ1-3; len: 12; abundance: -; v_gene: TRBV11-3; CDR3aa: CASSGGENTIYF; CDR3nt: TGTGCCAGCAGCGGGGGGGAGAACACCATATATTTT
d_gene: -; j_gene: TRBJ1-1; len: 15; abundance: -; v_gene: TRBV10-3; CDR3aa: CAISESWGLNTEAFF; CDR3nt: TGTGCCATCAGTGAGTCTTGGGGGCTGAACACTGAAGCTTTCTTT
d_gene: -; j_gene: TRBJ1-5; len: 15; abundance: -; v_gene: TRBV7-8; CDR3aa: CASSIDSRVYQPQHF; CDR3nt: TGTGCCAGCAGCATCGACAGTAGAGTATATCAGCCCCAGCATTTT
d_gene: TRBD1; j_gene: TRBJ1-1; len: 13; abundance: once; v_gene: TRBV7-3; CDR3aa: CASSYTGGTEAFF; CDR3nt: TGTGCCAGCAGCTACACAGGGGGGACTGAAGCTTTCTTT